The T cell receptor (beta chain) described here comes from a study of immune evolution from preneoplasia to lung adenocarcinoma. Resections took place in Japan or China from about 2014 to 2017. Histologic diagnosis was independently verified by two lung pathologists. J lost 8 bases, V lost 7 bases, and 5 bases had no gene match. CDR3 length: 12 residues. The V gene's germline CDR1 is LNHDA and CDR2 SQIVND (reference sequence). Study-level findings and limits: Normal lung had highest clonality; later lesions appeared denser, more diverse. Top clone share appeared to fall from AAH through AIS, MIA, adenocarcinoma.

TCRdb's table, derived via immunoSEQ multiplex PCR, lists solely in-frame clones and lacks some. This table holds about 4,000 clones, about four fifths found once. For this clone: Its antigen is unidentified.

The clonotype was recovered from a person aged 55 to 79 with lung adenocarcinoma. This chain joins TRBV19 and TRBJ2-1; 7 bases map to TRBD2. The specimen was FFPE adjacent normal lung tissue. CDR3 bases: TGTGCCAGTATCGGGGGGAGGGATGAGCAGTTCTTC. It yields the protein CASIGGRDEQFF. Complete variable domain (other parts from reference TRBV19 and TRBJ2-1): DGGITQSPKYLFRKEGQNVTLSCEQNLNHDAMYWYRQDPGQGLRLIYYSQIVNDFQKGDIAEGYSVSREKKESFPLTVTSAQKNPTAFYLCASIGGRDEQFFGPGTRLTVL.